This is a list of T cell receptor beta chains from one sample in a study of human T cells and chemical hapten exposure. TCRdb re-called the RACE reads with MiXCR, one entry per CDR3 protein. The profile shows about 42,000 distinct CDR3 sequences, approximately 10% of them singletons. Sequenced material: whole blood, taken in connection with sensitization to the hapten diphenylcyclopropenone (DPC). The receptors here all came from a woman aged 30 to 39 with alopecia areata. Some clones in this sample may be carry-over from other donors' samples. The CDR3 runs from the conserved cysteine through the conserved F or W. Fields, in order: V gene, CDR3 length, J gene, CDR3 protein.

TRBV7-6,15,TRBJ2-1,CASSSLAGGYNEQFF
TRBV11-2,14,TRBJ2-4,CASSLGQNKNIQYF
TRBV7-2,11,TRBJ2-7,CASSPDRGWYF
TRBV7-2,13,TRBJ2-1,CASSSRDRDPQFF
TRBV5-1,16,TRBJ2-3,CASSSGGSGGEETQYF
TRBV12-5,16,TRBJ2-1,CASGLEIGGSYNEQFF
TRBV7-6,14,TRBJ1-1,CASRPRGGATEAFF
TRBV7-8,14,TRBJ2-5,CASSPRETQETQYF
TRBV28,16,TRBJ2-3,CASSLPGQGSGDTQYF
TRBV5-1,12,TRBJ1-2,CASRTETYGYTF
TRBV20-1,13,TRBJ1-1,CSARTLAVTEAFF
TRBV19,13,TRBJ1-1,CASSRGGNTEAFF
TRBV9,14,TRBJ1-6,CASSEYRDASPLHF
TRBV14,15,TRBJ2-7,CASSRGQGPTYEQYF
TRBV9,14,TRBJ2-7,CASRMDRGSYEQYF
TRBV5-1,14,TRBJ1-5,CASSFDSGNQPQHF
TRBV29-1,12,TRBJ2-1,CSVEVTGNEQFF
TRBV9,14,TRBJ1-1,CASSVAPVNTEAFF
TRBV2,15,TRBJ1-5,CASSETRVGNQPQHF
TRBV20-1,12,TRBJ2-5,CSAPQEPETQYF
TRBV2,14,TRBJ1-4,CASSGDGQGRALFF
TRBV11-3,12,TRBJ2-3,CASSLHTDTQYF
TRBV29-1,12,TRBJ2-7,CSVAQGNHEQYF
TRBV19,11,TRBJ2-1,CASMRGSKQFF
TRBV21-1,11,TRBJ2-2,CASSVSGELFF
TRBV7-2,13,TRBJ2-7,CASSSGRGYEQYF
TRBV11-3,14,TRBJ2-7,CASIEPGLTYEQYF
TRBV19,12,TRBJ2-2,CASRSYTGELFF
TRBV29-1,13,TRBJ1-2,CSVERAALYGYTF
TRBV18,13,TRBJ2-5,CASSPSGLETQYF
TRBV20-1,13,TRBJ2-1,CSANPGTVNEQFF
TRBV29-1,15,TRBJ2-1,CSVEDVETAYNEQFF
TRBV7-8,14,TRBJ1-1,CASSPWTGNTEAFF
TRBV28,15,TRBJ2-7,CASSSDRGGYYEQYF
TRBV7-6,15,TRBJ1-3,CASSLQAGSGNTIYF
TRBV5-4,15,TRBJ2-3,CASSGGLAQADTQYF
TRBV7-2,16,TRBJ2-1,CASSLDLGGIYNEQFF
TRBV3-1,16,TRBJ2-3,CASSYGTSGGTDTQYF
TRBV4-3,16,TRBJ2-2,CASSLAVGQDTGELFF
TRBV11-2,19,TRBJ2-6,CASSLLRRTARSGANVLTF
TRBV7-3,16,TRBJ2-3,CASSILAGGPADTQYF
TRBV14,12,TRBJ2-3,CASSSTPGTQYF
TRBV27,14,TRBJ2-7,CASSLWGKSYEQYF
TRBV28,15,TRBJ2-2,CASSDNLENTGELFF
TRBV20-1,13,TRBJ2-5,CSFGASTQETQYF
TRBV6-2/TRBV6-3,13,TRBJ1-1,CASSYLGDTEAFF
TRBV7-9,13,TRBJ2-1,CASSSGSYNEQFF
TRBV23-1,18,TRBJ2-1,CASSHVCPGPSSYNEQFF
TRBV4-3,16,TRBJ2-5,CASSQDLKRGQETQYF
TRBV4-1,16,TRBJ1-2,CASSDPRREANYGYTF
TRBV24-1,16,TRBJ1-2,CATSDHRDRSPGGYTF
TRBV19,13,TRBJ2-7,CASTAAGSYEQYF
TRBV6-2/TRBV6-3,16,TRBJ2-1,CASRTAGGRGGTEQFF
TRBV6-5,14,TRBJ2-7,CASSPADRENEQYF